Listed below are T cell receptor beta chains from one sample, sequenced in a study of blood T cell repertoires in COVID-19. Some clones are missing from TCRdb's copy, which holds only in-frame ones; the method was immunoSEQ multiplex PCR. The table has 85,000 to 100,000 clones, approximately 86% seen once. Input material: peripheral blood. The source of these receptors is a man aged 45-60 years with COVID-19, enrolled during active disease. CDR3s include the opening cysteine and the closing phenylalanine or tryptophan. A D gene is named only where the DNA matches it firmly. Clone size is shown for a subset of rows, as once, few, many or a class of expanded clone.

TRBJ2-7,TRBD2,NA,TRBV13,TGTGCCAGCAGCGCGGGGACTAGCGGGGGGCCAACCTACGAGCAGTACTTC,CASSAGTSGGPTYEQYF
TRBJ2-3,TRBD2,NA,TRBV4-2,TGTGCCAGCAGCCAAGGTATCGGGTCAACTAGCGGGGGTCACACAGATACGCAGTATTTT,CASSQGIGSTSGGHTDTQYF
TRBJ2-3,NA,once,TRBV20-1,TGCAGTGCTAGAGACCTCTCCAGGCAGTATTTT,CSARDLSRQYF
TRBJ2-7,TRBD1,NA,TRBV3-1/TRBV3-2,TGTGCCAGCAGCCAAGGGACAGGGGTAACGAACGAGCAGTACTTC,CASSQGTGVTNEQYF
TRBJ1-2,NA,NA,TRBV7-9,TGTGCCAGCAGCCGCCAGGGGCGCACTGGCTACACCTTC,CASSRQGRTGYTF
TRBJ2-2,NA,NA,TRBV6-5,TGTGCCAGCAGTTTAGAGCCCCAAAACACCGGGGAGCTGTTTTTT,CASSLEPQNTGELFF
TRBJ1-2,TRBD1,NA,TRBV5-1,TGCGCCAGCAGCTTAAATGGACAGGAGATCTCCTATGGCTACACCTTC,CASSLNGQEISYGYTF
TRBJ1-2,NA,NA,TRBV20-1,TGCAGTGCTAGTAGGAGGAGCCCTGGCTACACCTTC,CSASRRSPGYTF
TRBJ2-5,NA,NA,TRBV12-3/TRBV12-4,TGTGCCAGCAGTTTTGAGACGGGAACCCAGTACTTC,CASSFETGTQYF
TRBJ1-1,NA,NA,TRBV2,TGTGCCAGCCTCATCGAGCGGGCCGACACTGAAGCTTTCTTT,CASLIERADTEAFF
TRBJ2-2,NA,NA,TRBV3-1/TRBV3-2,TGTGCCAGCAGCCAAAGCTTACCAGGGACCGGGGAGCTGTTTTTT,CASSQSLPGTGELFF
TRBJ2-2,TRBD1,few,TRBV5-4,TGTGCCAGCAGCGCCGGGACAGGGGGTAACACCGGGGAGCTGTTTTTT,CASSAGTGGNTGELFF
TRBJ2-7,NA,NA,TRBV21-1,TGTGCCAGCAGCGAGGGACTAGCGGGGGGAAGAACTTACGAGCAGTACTTC,CASSEGLAGGRTYEQYF
TRBJ2-5,TRBD2,NA,TRBV30,TGTGCGACCTCCACTAGCGGGGGGGCAGGAGAGACCCAGTACTTC,CATSTSGGAGETQYF
TRBJ1-4,TRBD1,NA,TRBV11-2,TGTGCCAGCAGCCTGACAGGGGAGAAACTGTTTTTT,CASSLTGEKLFF
TRBJ1-1,NA,NA,TRBV19,TGTGCCAGTAGTATAACGGGCAGGGGATCCACTGAAGCTTTCTTT,CASSITGRGSTEAFF
TRBJ1-1,NA,NA,TRBV29-1,TGCAGCGGGGGGTTTACTATGAACACTGAAGCTTTCTTT,CSGGFTMNTEAFF
TRBJ1-6,NA,few,TRBV27,TGTGCCAGCAGCTATTCCTCCTCCGGGGTTTCACCCCTCCACTTT,CASSYSSSGVSPLHF
TRBJ1-3,TRBD1,NA,TRBV2,TGTGCCAGCAGTGTTACAGGGGGCTTGGTTGGAAACACCATATATTTT,CASSVTGGLVGNTIYF
TRBJ1-2,NA,NA,TRBV10-1,TGCGCCAGCACCCAGGGCGTCAGCTATGGCTACACCTTC,CASTQGVSYGYTF
TRBJ1-3,NA,once,TRBV4-3,TGCGCCAGCAGCCAAACCGTCGGCGGAACGAATACTAAGCGAAACACCATATATTTT,CASSQTVGGTNTKRNTIYF
TRBJ2-2,TRBD1,once,TRBV6-5,TGTGCCAGCAGTTCCACGGACAGGGGCGCCACCGGGGAGCTGTTTTTT,CASSSTDRGATGELFF
TRBJ2-7,NA,NA,TRBV2,TGTGCCAGCAGTGAAGACTCCGAGCAGTACTTC,CASSEDSEQYF
TRBJ1-1,NA,NA,TRBV2,TGTGCCAGCAGTGACAGTAGAAGCGTCACTGAAGCTTTCTTT,CASSDSRSVTEAFF
TRBJ2-7,NA,once,TRBV6-6,TGTGCCAGCAGCCTACTAAGGCTAGGCTCCTACGAGCAGTACTTC,CASSLLRLGSYEQYF
TRBJ1-5,TRBD1,NA,TRBV19,TGTGCCAGTAGTTCCCGCGACAGGGGGCCCCGGCCCCAGCATTTT,CASSSRDRGPRPQHF
TRBJ1-6,NA,once,TRBV15,TGTGCCACCAGCAGAGGGAATCAGGGGAATTCACCCCTCCACTTT,CATSRGNQGNSPLHF
TRBJ1-2,NA,NA,TRBV2,TGTGCCAGCAGTGAAACCATCAGGGGCCATGGCTACACCTTC,CASSETIRGHGYTF
TRBJ1-1,NA,NA,TRBV9,TGTGCCAGCAGCGTAGGAGCGGCGCCCACTGAAGCTTTCTTT,CASSVGAAPTEAFF
TRBJ2-7,NA,NA,TRBV19,TGTGCCAGTAGTATAGAACGGGCCTACGAGCAGTACTTC,CASSIERAYEQYF
TRBJ2-2,TRBD1,NA,TRBV28,TGTGCCAGCACCCTGACAGGGGGCCCCGGGGAGCTGTTTTTT,CASTLTGGPGELFF
TRBJ1-3,NA,NA,TRBV7-2,TGTGCCAGCAGCCCAGGGGCTATAGGAGGAAACACCATATATTTT,CASSPGAIGGNTIYF
TRBJ1-4,TRBD1,NA,TRBV5-1,TGCGCCAGCAGCTGGGGACAGGGAGGTGGAGAAAAACTGTTTTTT,CASSWGQGGGEKLFF
TRBJ1-5,TRBD1,NA,TRBV6-5,TGTGCCAGCAATGGACAGGGTTATCAGCCCCAGCATTTT,CASNGQGYQPQHF
TRBJ2-7,TRBD1,NA,TRBV28,TGTGCCAGCAGTCCCGCAGGGGGTCTAGCTGTAACCTACGAGCAGTACTTC,CASSPAGGLAVTYEQYF
TRBJ1-5,NA,once,TRBV4-1,TGCGCCAGTAGGGAGGGCCAAGGTCAGCCCCAGCATTTT,CASREGQGQPQHF
TRBJ2-3,TRBD2,NA,TRBV24-1,TGTGCCACCAGTGATCCCCGGAGGGGCCTAGCGGGGGATACGCAGTATTTT,CATSDPRRGLAGDTQYF
TRBJ2-2,TRBD2,NA,TRBV2,TGTGCCAGCAGTCCTAAGGTCGGCGGGGGGAACACCGGGGAGCTGTTTTTT,CASSPKVGGGNTGELFF
TRBJ2-3,TRBD2,NA,TRBV5-6,TGTGCCAGCAGCCCTTTGGGGCGGGGGGCCGTGGATACGCAGTATTTT,CASSPLGRGAVDTQYF
TRBJ2-2,NA,NA,TRBV7-2,TGTGCCAGCAGCTTAGGAACCGGGAGAACCGGGGAGCTGTTTTTT,CASSLGTGRTGELFF
TRBJ2-2,NA,once,TRBV9,TGTGCCAGCAGCCCCACCGGGGATTTGACCGGGGAGCTGTTTTTT,CASSPTGDLTGELFF
TRBJ1-1,NA,NA,TRBV2,TGTGCCAGCAGTGAAAGTGCAGGAACTTCGGGGATCCCTGAAGCTTTCTTT,CASSESAGTSGIPEAFF
TRBJ1-4,NA,once,TRBV7-9,TGTGCCAGCAGCCAGACAGTGGGCTTTGAAAAACTGTTTTTT,CASSQTVGFEKLFF
TRBJ1-3,TRBD1,NA,TRBV5-5,TGTGCCAGCAGCTTCCAGGGGGTAAACACCATATATTTT,CASSFQGVNTIYF
TRBJ1-4,TRBD1,NA,TRBV6-6,TGTGCCAGCAACAGGGGTAATGAAAAACTGTTTTTT,CASNRGNEKLFF
TRBJ1-1,TRBD1,NA,TRBV29-1,TGCAGCGTTGAAAGGGGGCTGATGAACACTGAAGCTTTCTTT,CSVERGLMNTEAFF
TRBJ2-4,NA,NA,TRBV10-3,TGTGCCATCAGTGACAGGTCAGGGGCCAAAAACATTCAGTACTTC,CAISDRSGAKNIQYF
TRBJ2-7,NA,NA,TRBV7-6,TGTGCCAGCAGCTTAGCTAGCGAGAGCTCCTACGAGCAGTACTTC,CASSLASESSYEQYF
TRBJ1-6,TRBD1,NA,TRBV6-5,TGTGCCAGCAGTTACCAGGACAGGGGAGACTCACCCCTCCACTTT,CASSYQDRGDSPLHF
TRBJ1-2,TRBD1,once,TRBV18,TGTGCCAGCTCCCAGGGGGCAGATAACTATGGCTACACCTTC,CASSQGADNYGYTF
TRBJ2-3,TRBD1,NA,TRBV3-1/TRBV3-2,TGTGCCAGCAGCCAAACGACAGGGACCCGCACAGATACGCAGTATTTT,CASSQTTGTRTDTQYF
TRBJ2-3,NA,NA,TRBV9,TGTGCCAGCAGCGTAGGGCGGAGCACGGATACGCAGTATTTT,CASSVGRSTDTQYF
TRBJ2-7,TRBD1,NA,TRBV6-2/TRBV6-3,TGTGCCAGCAGTACACGGGACAGGGGACGTTACGAGCAGTACTTC,CASSTRDRGRYEQYF
TRBJ1-2,TRBD1,few,TRBV28,TGTGCCAGCAGTTCCTGGGGACAGACCACTAACTATGGCTACACCTTC,CASSSWGQTTNYGYTF
TRBJ1-1,NA,NA,TRBV9,TGTGCCAGCAGCGTCCAATCGAACACTGAAGCTTTCTTT,CASSVQSNTEAFF